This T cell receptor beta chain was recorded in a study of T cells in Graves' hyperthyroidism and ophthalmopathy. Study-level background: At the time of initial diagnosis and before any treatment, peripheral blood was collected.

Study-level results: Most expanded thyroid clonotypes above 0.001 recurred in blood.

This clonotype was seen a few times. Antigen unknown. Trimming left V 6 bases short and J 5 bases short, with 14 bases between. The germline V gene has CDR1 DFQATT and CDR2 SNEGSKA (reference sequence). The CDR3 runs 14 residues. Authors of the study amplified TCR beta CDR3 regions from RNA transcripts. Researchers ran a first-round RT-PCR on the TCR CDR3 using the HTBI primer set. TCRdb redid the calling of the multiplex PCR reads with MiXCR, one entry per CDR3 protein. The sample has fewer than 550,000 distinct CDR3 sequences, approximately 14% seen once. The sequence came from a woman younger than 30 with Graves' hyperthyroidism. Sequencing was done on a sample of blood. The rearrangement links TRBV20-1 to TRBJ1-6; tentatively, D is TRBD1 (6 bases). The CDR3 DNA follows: TGCAGTGCCGCGGGGGGCAGGGATAATTCACCCCTCCACTTT. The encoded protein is CSAAGGRDNSPLHF.